The rows below give T cell receptor beta chains drawn from one sample of a study of blood T cell repertoires in COVID-19. Measured with immunoSEQ multiplex PCR; TCRdb has only the in-frame clones, and not every one. The sample yields a few hundred thousand clones, approximately 88% seen once. Input material: PBMCs or T cells enriched from blood (not recorded which). The receptors stem from a woman aged 40 to 50 who had recovered from COVID-19. Each CDR3 is given with its conserved first and last residue.

j_call: TRBJ1-2; v_call: TRBV28; cdr3_aa: CASQWGGHGYTF
j_call: TRBJ1-1; v_call: TRBV11-2; cdr3_aa: CASSFKRQGGTEAFF
j_call: TRBJ2-3; v_call: TRBV5-1; cdr3_aa: CASSLATSGSTDTQYF
j_call: TRBJ2-1; v_call: TRBV19; cdr3_aa: CASSTSGRAGEQFF
j_call: TRBJ2-7; v_call: TRBV7-8; cdr3_aa: CASSLAVSYEQYF
j_call: TRBJ2-1; v_call: TRBV19; cdr3_aa: CASKGLFGEGSYNEQFF
j_call: TRBJ1-1; v_call: TRBV27; cdr3_aa: CASSLFGRVTEAFF
j_call: TRBJ1-2; v_call: TRBV2; cdr3_aa: CASREGQGVYGYTF
j_call: TRBJ1-2; v_call: TRBV18; cdr3_aa: CASSQGQGAFNYGYTF
j_call: TRBJ2-1; v_call: TRBV29-1; cdr3_aa: CSVAQEGQPPYNEQFF
j_call: TRBJ2-7; v_call: TRBV24-1; cdr3_aa: CATSTPGHEQYF
j_call: TRBJ1-2; v_call: TRBV9; cdr3_aa: CASSAGQGNYGYTF
j_call: TRBJ1-2; v_call: TRBV7-8; cdr3_aa: CASSPLSYGYTF
j_call: TRBJ2-7; v_call: TRBV5-5; cdr3_aa: CASSLVRSYEQYF
j_call: TRBJ2-3; v_call: TRBV6-1; cdr3_aa: CASSEQGSTDTQYF
j_call: TRBJ1-1; v_call: TRBV19; cdr3_aa: CASRTGGAGEAFF
j_call: TRBJ2-1; v_call: TRBV6-2/TRBV6-3; cdr3_aa: CASSPTGTGRYNEQFF
j_call: TRBJ2-1; v_call: TRBV3-1/TRBV3-2; cdr3_aa: CASSTTTSGWYNEQFF
j_call: TRBJ1-2; v_call: TRBV5-4; cdr3_aa: CASSSLQGADGYTF
j_call: TRBJ1-5; v_call: TRBV19; cdr3_aa: CASSTAAGNQPQHF
j_call: TRBJ1-1; v_call: TRBV9; cdr3_aa: CASSVVGEQGGTTEAFF
j_call: TRBJ2-7; v_call: TRBV10-3; cdr3_aa: CAIGTSGGSYEQYF
j_call: TRBJ1-1; v_call: TRBV4-1; cdr3_aa: CASSQGGGGADTEAFF
j_call: TRBJ2-5; v_call: TRBV7-6; cdr3_aa: CASSLPPSGDSQEAQYF
j_call: TRBJ1-1; v_call: TRBV25-1; cdr3_aa: CASSDAITEAFF
j_call: TRBJ2-1; v_call: TRBV9; cdr3_aa: CASSESGYNEQFF
j_call: TRBJ1-1; v_call: TRBV9; cdr3_aa: CASSVDSLATEAFF
j_call: TRBJ2-5; v_call: TRBV20-1; cdr3_aa: CSASWREVKTQYF
j_call: TRBJ1-2; v_call: TRBV28; cdr3_aa: CATRDRVGYGYTF
j_call: TRBJ1-1; v_call: TRBV2; cdr3_aa: CASPRTPRQVELGTEAFF
j_call: TRBJ2-1; v_call: TRBV18; cdr3_aa: CASSRLALGAGGNHNEQFF
j_call: TRBJ2-1; v_call: TRBV10-1; cdr3_aa: CASSESAGKLYNEQFF
j_call: TRBJ1-3; v_call: TRBV4-1; cdr3_aa: CASSQEDRPSGNTIYF
j_call: TRBJ1-1; v_call: TRBV5-6; cdr3_aa: CASSLGVVMNTEAFF
j_call: TRBJ2-1; v_call: TRBV7-9; cdr3_aa: CASSSIAGVNYNEQFF
j_call: TRBJ1-3; v_call: TRBV29-1; cdr3_aa: CSVGTGSGNTIYF
j_call: TRBJ1-2; v_call: TRBV20-1; cdr3_aa: CSASDYGYTF
j_call: TRBJ2-5; v_call: TRBV2; cdr3_aa: CASSEADGGEETQYF
j_call: TRBJ1-1; v_call: TRBV18; cdr3_aa: CASSPIAGPDTEAFF
j_call: TRBJ1-5; v_call: TRBV3-1/TRBV3-2; cdr3_aa: CASSQARSGRYSNQPQHF
j_call: TRBJ2-7; v_call: TRBV4-3; cdr3_aa: CASSRRTSGSLGYEQYF
j_call: TRBJ1-4; v_call: TRBV4-3; cdr3_aa: CASSQDQWAGRGKLFF
j_call: TRBJ2-7; v_call: TRBV11-2; cdr3_aa: CASSLYGGPYEQYF
j_call: TRBJ2-7; v_call: TRBV7-9; cdr3_aa: CASSLSLAGYEQYF
j_call: TRBJ2-1; v_call: TRBV12-5; cdr3_aa: CASGRGLAGVFRDEQFF
j_call: TRBJ1-1; v_call: TRBV7-8; cdr3_aa: CASSKTGNTEAFF
j_call: TRBJ2-3; v_call: TRBV6-5; cdr3_aa: CASSLPRDSGDTQYF
j_call: TRBJ2-7; v_call: TRBV5-4; cdr3_aa: CASSKPGHLSSYEQYF
j_call: TRBJ1-1; v_call: TRBV14; cdr3_aa: CASSPLGNTEAFF
j_call: TRBJ2-7; v_call: TRBV11-3; cdr3_aa: CASSYVGGFYEQYF
j_call: TRBJ1-5; v_call: TRBV11-2; cdr3_aa: CASSLWGGVQPQHF
j_call: TRBJ1-6; v_call: TRBV5-6; cdr3_aa: CASSRGQRESPLHF
j_call: TRBJ1-5; v_call: TRBV12-3/TRBV12-4; cdr3_aa: CASSFLGNQPQHF
j_call: TRBJ1-4; v_call: TRBV7-9; cdr3_aa: CASSGGPIEGNEKLFF
j_call: TRBJ2-3; v_call: TRBV5-6; cdr3_aa: CASSLRTSGRAGADTQYF
j_call: TRBJ2-1; v_call: TRBV27; cdr3_aa: CASRLYQGASYNEQFF
j_call: TRBJ2-2; v_call: TRBV10-1; cdr3_aa: CASSESRQGTGELFF
j_call: TRBJ2-1; v_call: TRBV5-4; cdr3_aa: CASSSLDNEQFF